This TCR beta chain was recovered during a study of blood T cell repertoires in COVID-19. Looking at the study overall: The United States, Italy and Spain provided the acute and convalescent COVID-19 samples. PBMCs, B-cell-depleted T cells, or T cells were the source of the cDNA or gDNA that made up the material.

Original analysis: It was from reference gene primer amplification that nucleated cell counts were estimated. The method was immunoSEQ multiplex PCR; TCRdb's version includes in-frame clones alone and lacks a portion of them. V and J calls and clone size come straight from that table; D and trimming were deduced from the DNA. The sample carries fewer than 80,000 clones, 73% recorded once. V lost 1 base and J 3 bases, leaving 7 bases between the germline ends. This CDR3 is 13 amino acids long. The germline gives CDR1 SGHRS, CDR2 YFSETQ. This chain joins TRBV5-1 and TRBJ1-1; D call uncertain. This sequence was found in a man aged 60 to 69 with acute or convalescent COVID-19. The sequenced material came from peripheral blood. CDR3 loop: CASSLLQDTEAFF. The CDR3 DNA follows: TGCGCCAGCAGCTTGTTGCAGGACACTGAAGCTTTCTTT.